The count of the clone carrying this TCR beta chain is one. Its target is unknown. TCRdb's copy holds only in-frame clones and misses some; the assay was immunoSEQ multiplex PCR. Seen here are approximately 97,000 clones, approximately 90% observed once, and the top ten hold less than 6%. Germline CDR1 reads MNHEY; CDR2 reads SMNVEV (reference sequence). The ends were cut back, 2 bases at V and 0 bases at J, with 8 bases in the middle. CDR3 length equals 14 residues. This entry is derived from a study of T cell responses to AZD1222 COVID-19 vaccine. Whole-study findings and limits: Close to half of spike-specific TCRs reportedly recognize unmutated variant regions. Researchers took repertoire samples only after the peak T cell response had come.

Sample: peripheral blood, taken on day 0 of AZD1222 vaccination. The chain has TRBV27 and TRBJ2-7; maybe TRBD2 (6 bases). The clonotype was recovered from an adult in good health. CDR3 loop: CASSLGGTSYEQYF. In DNA, the CDR3 is TGTGCCAGCAGTTTAGGAGGGACCTCCTACGAGCAGTACTTC.